The entry below describes one T cell receptor beta chain. Its matching antigen is unknown. This entry is derived from a study of T cell clonotyping in hematopoietic cell transplantation. This CDR3 region has 16 residues. Germline CDR1 and CDR2: MNHEY and SMNVEV (reference sequence). Method: immunoSEQ multiplex PCR; TCRdb's copy keeps in-frame clones and lacks some. The sample records roughly 30,000 clones, approximately 86% being singletons. Time point given: recipient sample about 28 days before transplant, after cytoreduction. Recipients were bled about 28 days pretransplant and at posttransplant days 30, 100, 180. Notes on the study in general: Higher Inverse Simpson Index values in graft donor and pretransplant recipient predicted broader posttransplant TCR diversity. After transplant, recipient diversity fell while pathologically expanded clonotypes grew through day 180.

The TCR sequence derives from a man aged 35 to 55 with acute myeloid leukemia. Some clones in this sample may be carry-over from other donors' samples. The chain is built from TRBV27 and TRBJ2-5; 8 bases are a match to TRBD1. Matching the DNA end better, TRBJ2-7 makes the J call doubtful. Sequenced material: peripheral blood mononuclear cells, taken before stem cell transplant. The CDR3, as DNA: TGTGCCAGCAGTTTATGGGGAGACAGGGGTATCTACGAGCAGTACTTC. It translates to CASSLWGDRGIYEQYF.